Described below is a single T cell receptor (beta chain) sequence and its context. The data were obtained in a study of blood T cells in healthy people across ages. With a J-beta primer mix and a sample-barcoded 5' primer, a second PCR ran about 7 to 11 cycles. Via MiXCR, TCRdb re-called the 5' RACE reads, giving one row per CDR3 protein. The sample has 900,000 to 950,000 distinct CDR3 sequences, roughly 28% seen once. Germline CDR1 MNHEY, CDR2 SMNVEV (reference sequence). J gave up 3 bases and V 2 bases, and 9 bases lay outside the gene matches. There are 17 residues in the CDR3. The same data also went into a second study, on T cells of mothers and their children.

The chain is built from TRBV27 and TRBJ1-5; 8 bases are shared with TRBD1. This receptor was identified in a woman aged 40 to 55 in good health. Source material: blood. The CDR3 is CASSLAHRGGSNQPQHF. In nucleotides, the CDR3 is TGTGCCAGCAGTTTAGCGCACAGGGGGGGTTCCAATCAGCCCCAGCATTTT.